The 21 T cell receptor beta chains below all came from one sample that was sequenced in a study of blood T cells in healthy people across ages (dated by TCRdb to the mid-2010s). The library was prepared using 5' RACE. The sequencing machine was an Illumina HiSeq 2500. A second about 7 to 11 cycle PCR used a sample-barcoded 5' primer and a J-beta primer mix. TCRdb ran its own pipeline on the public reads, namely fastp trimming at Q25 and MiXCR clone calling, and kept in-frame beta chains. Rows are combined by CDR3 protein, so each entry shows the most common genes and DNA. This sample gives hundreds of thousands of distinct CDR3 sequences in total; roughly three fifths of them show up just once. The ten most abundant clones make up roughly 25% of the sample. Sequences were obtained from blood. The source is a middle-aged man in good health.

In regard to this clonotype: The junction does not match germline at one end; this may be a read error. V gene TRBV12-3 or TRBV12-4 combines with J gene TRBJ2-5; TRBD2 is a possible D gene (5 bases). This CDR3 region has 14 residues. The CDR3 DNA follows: TGTGCCAGCAGTGTAGCGCTCGGAGAGGAGACCCAGTACTTC. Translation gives CASSVALGEETQYF.

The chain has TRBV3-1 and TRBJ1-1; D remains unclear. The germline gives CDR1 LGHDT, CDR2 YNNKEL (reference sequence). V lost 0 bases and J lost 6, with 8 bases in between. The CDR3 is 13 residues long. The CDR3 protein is CASSQEPAAEAFF. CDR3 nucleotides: TGTGCCAGCAGCCAAGAACCAGCCGCTGAAGCTTTCTTT.

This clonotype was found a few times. The CDR3 DNA is TGCAGCGTTGTCAGTGCAGATACGCAGTATTTT. Translated: CSVVSADTQYF. The chain recombines TRBV29-1 with TRBJ2-3, with D unclear. V was clipped by 4 bases and J by 4 bases, with 6 bases between them. Germline V CDR1 and CDR2: SQVTM, ANQGSEA. This CDR3 comprises 11 residues.

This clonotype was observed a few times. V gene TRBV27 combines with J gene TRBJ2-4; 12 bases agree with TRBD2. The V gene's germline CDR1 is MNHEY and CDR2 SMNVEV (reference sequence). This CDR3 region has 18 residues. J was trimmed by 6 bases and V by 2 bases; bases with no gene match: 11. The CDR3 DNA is TGTGCCAGCAGTTTAGGTCGCCTAGCGGGGGGGCGGAGAAACATTCAGTACTTC. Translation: CASSLGRLAGGRRNIQYF.

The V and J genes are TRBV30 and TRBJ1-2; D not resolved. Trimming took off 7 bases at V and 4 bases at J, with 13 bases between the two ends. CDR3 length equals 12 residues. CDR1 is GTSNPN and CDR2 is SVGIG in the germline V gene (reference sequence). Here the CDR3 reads CASLLLFYGYTF. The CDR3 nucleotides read TGTGCCTCCCTCCTCCTATTCTATGGCTACACCTTC.

CDR3 residues: CASSLRRQGKDNEQFF. DNA of the CDR3: TGTGCCAGCAGCTTACGAAGGCAGGGAAAGGACAATGAGCAGTTCTTC. The V and J genes are TRBV7-2 and TRBJ2-1; possibly TRBD1 for D (5 bases). CDR1 is SGHTA, CDR2 FQGNSA, per germline. V was trimmed by 2 bases and J by 5 bases, leaving 16 bases between them. There are 16 residues in the CDR3.

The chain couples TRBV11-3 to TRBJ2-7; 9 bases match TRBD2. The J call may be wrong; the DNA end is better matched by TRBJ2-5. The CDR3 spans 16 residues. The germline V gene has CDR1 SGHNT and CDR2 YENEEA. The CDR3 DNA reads TGTGCCAGCAGCCCTGGCAGCGGGGGGCGAGAGGAGACCCAGTACTTC. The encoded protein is CASSPGSGGREETQYF.

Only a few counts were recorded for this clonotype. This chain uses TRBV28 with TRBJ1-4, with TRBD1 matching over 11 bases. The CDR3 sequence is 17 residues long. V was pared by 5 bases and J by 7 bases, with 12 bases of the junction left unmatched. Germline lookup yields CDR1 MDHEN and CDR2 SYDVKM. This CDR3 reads CASSPQVRGTGGEKLFF. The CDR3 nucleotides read TGTGCCAGCAGTCCTCAAGTACGAGGGACAGGGGGTGAAAAACTGTTTTTT.

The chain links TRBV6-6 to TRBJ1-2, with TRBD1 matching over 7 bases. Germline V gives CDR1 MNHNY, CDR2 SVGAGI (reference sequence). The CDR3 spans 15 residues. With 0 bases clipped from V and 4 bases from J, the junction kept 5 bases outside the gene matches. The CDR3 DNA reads TGTGCCAGCAGTTACTCGCGGGGGGACAGCTATGGCTACACCTTC. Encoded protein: CASSYSRGDSYGYTF.

DNA of the CDR3: TGCAGCGTTTCCGGGGCGAGCGGCTACACCTTC. Its protein is CSVSGASGYTF. The chain joins TRBV29-1 to TRBJ1-2; the D gene is possibly TRBD1 (5 bases). The germline V gene has CDR1 SQVTM and CDR2 ANQGSEA. V was clipped by 5 bases and J by 8 bases, with 12 bases between them. This CDR3 has 11 residues.

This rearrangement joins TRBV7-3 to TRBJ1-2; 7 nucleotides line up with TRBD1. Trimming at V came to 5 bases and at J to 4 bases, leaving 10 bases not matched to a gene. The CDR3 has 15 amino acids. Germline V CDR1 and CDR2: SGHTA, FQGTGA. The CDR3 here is CASSPGTADFYGYTF. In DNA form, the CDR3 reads TGTGCCAGCAGCCCAGGGACAGCAGACTTCTATGGCTACACCTTC.

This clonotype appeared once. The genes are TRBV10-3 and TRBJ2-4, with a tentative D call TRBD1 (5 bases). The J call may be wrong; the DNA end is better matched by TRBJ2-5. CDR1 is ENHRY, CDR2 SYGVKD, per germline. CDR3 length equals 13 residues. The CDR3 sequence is CAIRAGIGETQYF. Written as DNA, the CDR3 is TGTGCCATCAGGGCAGGGATAGGGGAGACCCAGTACTTC.

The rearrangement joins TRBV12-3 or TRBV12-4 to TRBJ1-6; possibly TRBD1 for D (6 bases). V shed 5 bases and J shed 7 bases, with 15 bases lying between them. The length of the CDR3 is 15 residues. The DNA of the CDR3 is TGTGCCAGCAGTCCAGGGGACGGAACCAATTCACCCCTCCACTTT. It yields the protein CASSPGDGTNSPLHF.

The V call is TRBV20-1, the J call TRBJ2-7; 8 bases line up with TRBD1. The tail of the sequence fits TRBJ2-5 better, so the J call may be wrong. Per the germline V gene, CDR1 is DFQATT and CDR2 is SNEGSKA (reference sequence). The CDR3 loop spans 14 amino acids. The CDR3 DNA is TGCAGTGCCCCGGGGCAGGGGGCATGGGAGACCCAGTACTTC. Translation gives CSAPGQGAWETQYF.

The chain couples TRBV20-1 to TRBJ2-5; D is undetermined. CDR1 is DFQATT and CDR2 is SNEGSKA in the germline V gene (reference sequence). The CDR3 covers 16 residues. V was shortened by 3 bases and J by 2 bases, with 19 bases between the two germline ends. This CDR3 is CSARPLAQAGQETQYF. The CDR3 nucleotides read TGCAGTGCTAGGCCTCTCGCCCAAGCAGGACAAGAGACCCAGTACTTC.

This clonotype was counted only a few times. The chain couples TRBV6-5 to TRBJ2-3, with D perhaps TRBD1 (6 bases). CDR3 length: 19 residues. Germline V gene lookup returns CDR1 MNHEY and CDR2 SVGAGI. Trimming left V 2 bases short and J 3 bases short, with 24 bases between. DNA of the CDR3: TGTGCCAGCAGTTACGGTCGATCGCCCACAGGGTTGAGGACAGATACGCAGTATTTT. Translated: CASSYGRSPTGLRTDTQYF.

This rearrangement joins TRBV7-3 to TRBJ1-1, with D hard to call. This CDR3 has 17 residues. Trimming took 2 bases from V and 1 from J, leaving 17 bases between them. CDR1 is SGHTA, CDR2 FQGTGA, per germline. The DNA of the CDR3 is TGTGCCAGCAGCTTATTAGTCGGCAGAATACCGAACACTGAAGCTTTCTTT. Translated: CASSLLVGRIPNTEAFF.

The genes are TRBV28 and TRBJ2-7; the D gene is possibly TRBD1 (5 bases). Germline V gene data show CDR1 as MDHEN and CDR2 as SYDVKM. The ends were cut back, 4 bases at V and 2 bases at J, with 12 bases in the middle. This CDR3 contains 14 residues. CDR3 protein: CASSSDRLTYEQYF. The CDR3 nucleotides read TGTGCCAGCAGTTCCGACAGATTAACCTACGAGCAGTACTTC.

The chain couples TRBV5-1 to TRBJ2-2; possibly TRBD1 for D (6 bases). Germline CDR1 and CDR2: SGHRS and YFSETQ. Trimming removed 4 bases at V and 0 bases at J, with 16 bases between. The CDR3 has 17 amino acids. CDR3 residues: CASSPRQGQPNTGELFF. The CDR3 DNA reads TGCGCCAGCAGCCCTCGCCAAGGACAGCCGAACACCGGGGAGCTGTTTTTT.

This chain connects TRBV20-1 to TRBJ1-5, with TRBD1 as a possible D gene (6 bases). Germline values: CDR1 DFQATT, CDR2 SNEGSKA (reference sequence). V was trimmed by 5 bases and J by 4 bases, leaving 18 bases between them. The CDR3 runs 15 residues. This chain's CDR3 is CSALGRRGVNQPQHF. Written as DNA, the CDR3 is TGCAGTGCTCTAGGTCGTAGGGGGGTAAATCAGCCCCAGCATTTT.

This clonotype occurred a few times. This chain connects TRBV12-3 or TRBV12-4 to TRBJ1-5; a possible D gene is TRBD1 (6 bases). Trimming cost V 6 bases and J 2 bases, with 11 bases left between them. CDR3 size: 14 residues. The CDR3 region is CASRFNRGNQPQHF. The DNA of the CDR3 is TGTGCCAGCAGGTTTAACAGGGGCAATCAGCCCCAGCATTTT.